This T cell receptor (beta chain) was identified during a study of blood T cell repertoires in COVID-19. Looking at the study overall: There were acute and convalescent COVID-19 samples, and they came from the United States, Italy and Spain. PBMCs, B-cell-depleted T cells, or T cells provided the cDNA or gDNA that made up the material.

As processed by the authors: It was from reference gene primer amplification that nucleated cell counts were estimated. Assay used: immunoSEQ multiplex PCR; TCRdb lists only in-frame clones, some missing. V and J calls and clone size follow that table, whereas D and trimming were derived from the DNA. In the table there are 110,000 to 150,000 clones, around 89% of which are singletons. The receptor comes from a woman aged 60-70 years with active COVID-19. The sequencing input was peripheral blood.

The CDR3 is CASSPSSGRYNEQFF. CDR3 DNA: TGTGCCAGCTCACCATCGAGCGGGAGGTACAATGAGCAGTTCTTC. The chain carries TRBV18 and TRBJ2-1; 9 positions match TRBD2. Losses at the gene ends were 2 bases for V and 4 bases for J; bases not matched to a gene: 3. The CDR3 has 15 amino acids. The germline V gene encodes CDR1 KGHSH and CDR2 LQKENI.